Below, 13 T cell receptor beta chains from the same sample are listed, as sequenced in a study of cytomegalovirus exposure and HLA in healthy donors (dated by TCRdb to 2017 to 2019). The library relied on the immunoSEQ multiplex PCR assay. The multiplex PCR relied on a mix of 60 forward primers for TCR Vbeta segments and 13 reverse primers for TCR Jbeta segments. TCRdb limited this immuneACCESS table to in-frame rearrangements with V and J called. A share of clones is missing; checked studies link under half to unresolved V genes, and the rest is unexplained. The sample table records around 210,000 clones; 80% to 85% of these occur just once. The biggest ten clones account for less than 3% of the sample. Sequencing input: PBMCs. The receptors come from a middle-aged woman in good health and CMV-seronegative.

The chain carries TRBV7-6 and TRBJ1-6; D not resolved. V was pared by 2 bases and J by 9 bases, with 14 bases between. The CDR3 is 15 amino acids. Germline V gives CDR1 SGHVS, CDR2 FNYEAQ. The CDR3 here is CASSLRPRTGSPLHF. The CDR3 coding sequence is TGTGCCAGCAGCTTACGTCCCAGGACTGGTTCACCCCTCCACTTT. Variable domain in full (rest from reference TRBV7-6 and TRBJ1-6): GAGVSQSPRYKVTKRGQDVALRCDPISGHVSLYWYRQALGQGPEFLTYFNYEAQQDKSGLPNDRFSAERPEGSISTLTIQRTEQRDSAMYRCASSLRPRTGSPLHFGNGTRLTVT.

The chain has TRBV29-1 and TRBJ2-1; TRBD2 aligns across 9 bases. The CDR3 totals 14 residues. Unmatched junction bases numbered 14, after V lost 5 bases and J lost 12 bases. CDR1 is SQVTM, CDR2 ANQGSEA, per germline. DNA for the CDR3: TGCAGCGTTCTAGCTAGCGGGATTAAAGGAGGGCAGTTCTTC. It is translated as CSVLASGIKGGQFF.

The chain has TRBV28 and TRBJ2-5; 9 positions agree with TRBD1. The J call is doubtful: the DNA matches TRBJ2-7 better. Germline V gene data show CDR1 as MDHEN and CDR2 as SYDVKM. CDR3 length equals 15 residues. The CDR3 here is CASSLWGTGRYEQYF. The CDR3 DNA reads TGTGCCAGCAGTTTATGGGGGACAGGGAGGTACGAGCAGTACTTC.

This sequence joins TRBV18 and TRBJ2-7; 10 bases map to TRBD1. Trimming took 6 bases from V and 1 from J; bases not matched to a gene: 3. This CDR3 has 14 residues. Germline V CDR1 and CDR2: KGHSH, LQKENI. CDR3: CASSRGQGSYEQYF. The CDR3 bases are TGTGCCAGCTCTCGGGGACAGGGGTCCTACGAGCAGTACTTC.

V and J are TRBV4-2 and TRBJ2-2; tentative D call: TRBD1 (5 bases). CDR1 is LGHNA, CDR2 YNFKEQ, per germline. The V and J ends lost 1 base and 3 bases respectively, with 12 bases between them. The length of the CDR3 is 16 residues. This CDR3 reads CASSQGQGTDTGELFF. CDR3 sequence (DNA): TGTGCCAGCAGCCAAGGGCAGGGCACGGACACCGGGGAGCTGTTTTTT.

V gene TRBV18 combines with J gene TRBJ2-7, with 11 bases that match TRBD2. The CDR3 extends over 15 amino acids. The V gene end was trimmed by 6 bases and the J gene end by 2 bases; junction bases not matched to a gene: 6. Germline assignment: CDR1 KGHSH and CDR2 LQKENI. The CDR3 sequence is CASSAGTSGTYEQYF. In DNA form, the CDR3 reads TGTGCCAGCTCCGCCGGGACTAGCGGAACCTACGAGCAGTACTTC.

This chain connects TRBV4-1 to TRBJ2-1; D is unresolved. Germline CDR1 is MGHRA and CDR2 is YSYEKL. The V and J ends lost 2 bases and 7 bases respectively, with 6 bases between them. The CDR3 consists of 12 residues. The CDR3 nucleotides read TGCGCCAGCAGCCAAACACAGAATGAGCAGTTCTTC. As protein: CASSQTQNEQFF.

V usage is TRBV19 and J usage is TRBJ1-1; no clear D gene. This CDR3 is built from 15 residues. V lost 3 bases and J 10 bases, leaving 21 bases between the germline ends. Germline values: CDR1 LNHDA, CDR2 SQIVND (reference sequence). The CDR3 DNA is TGTGCCAGTAGTATGGGAGGAGGGCCATCTTCGTTAGCTTTCTTT. Translated, it gives CASSMGGGPSSLAFF.

V usage is TRBV6-5 and J usage is TRBJ2-7, with D perhaps matching TRBD1 (6 bases). V gave up 8 bases and J gave up 3 bases, with 14 bases separating them. The V gene's germline CDR1 is MNHEY and CDR2 SVGAGI. CDR3 size: 13 residues. CDR3 bases: TGTGCCAGCGGTCCAGGGGTCGGCTACGAGCAGTACTTC. Translating gives CASGPGVGYEQYF.

The V call is TRBV19, the J call TRBJ1-1, with D possibly TRBD1 on 6 matching bases. V was cut by 4 bases and J by 0 bases, with 18 bases left in between. Germline-derived CDR1 and CDR2 are LNHDA and SQIVND (reference sequence). The CDR3 totals 17 residues. Written as DNA, the CDR3 is TGTGCCAGTAGTAGGCTGGGGGGGCGGTCTGTGAACACTGAAGCTTTCTTT. Translation: CASSRLGGRSVNTEAFF.

The chain is built from TRBV4-1 and TRBJ2-7; 13 bases fit TRBD2. The CDR3 contains 15 residues. Germline assignment: CDR1 MGHRA and CDR2 YSYEKL. The J segment lost 4 bases and the V segment lost 1 base, leaving 1 base of the junction unmatched. The CDR3 protein is CASSQGGLAGYEQYF. CDR3 bases: TGCGCCAGCAGCCAAGGGGGACTAGCGGGGTACGAGCAGTACTTC.

V gene TRBV30 combines with J gene TRBJ2-1; 7 nucleotides agree with TRBD2. The CDR3 consists of 13 residues. The germline V gene encodes CDR1 GTSNPN and CDR2 SVGIG (reference sequence). V trimming: 5 bases; J trimming: 10 bases; junction bases outside the gene matches: 11. The CDR3 loop reads CAWVPWGEGEQFF. In DNA form, the CDR3 reads TGTGCCTGGGTCCCTTGGGGGGAGGGGGAGCAGTTCTTC. Looking up the rest from reference TRBV30 and TRBJ2-1 gives the full variable domain: SQTIHQWPATLVQPVGSPLSLECTVEGTSNPNLYWYRQAAGRGLQLLFYSVGIGQISSEVPQNLSASRPQDRQFILSSKKLLLSDSGFYLCAWVPWGEGEQFFGPGTRLTVL.

V gene TRBV28 combines with J gene TRBJ2-1; no definite D call. The CDR3 runs to 13 residues. Germline CDR1 is MDHEN and CDR2 is SYDVKM. V was cut by 2 bases and J by 0 bases, with 2 bases left in between. The CDR3 is CASSLRSYNEQFF. The CDR3 DNA sequence: TGTGCCAGCAGTTTACGCTCCTACAATGAGCAGTTCTTC.